The source of this T cell receptor beta chain is a study of blood T cells in healthy people across ages. CDR1 and CDR2 (germline): SNHLY, FYNNEI. The CDR3 contains 14 residues. Trimming stripped 6 bases from V and 5 bases from J, with 13 bases between. For the second PCR, which ran for about 7 to 11 cycles, a sample-barcoded 5' primer and a J-beta primer mix were used. TCRdb passed the 5' RACE reads through MiXCR, listing each CDR3 protein once. The sample has over 1.5 million distinct CDR3 sequences, roughly 50% seen once; the top ten hold less than 2.5%. The gene calls are TRBV2 and TRBJ2-2; D uncertain. Sequencing used blood. The source is a woman in her thirties or forties in good health. The CDR3: CASRGYVTTGELFF. The CDR3 region has the DNA TGTGCCAGCAGGGGTTACGTGACTACCGGGGAGCTGTTTTTT. The full variable domain, with the rest looked up from reference TRBV2 and TRBJ2-2, is EPEVTQTPSHQVTQMGQEVILRCVPISNHLYFYWYRQILGQKVEFLVSFYNNEISEKSEIFDDQFSVERPDGSNFTLKIRSTKLEDSAMYFCASRGYVTTGELFFGEGSRLTVL.